Here is one TCR beta chain with its context. This clone's antigen is unknown. Base qualities were left out, and no much larger clone turns up one base away. The sample originates from a study of T cells in Graves' hyperthyroidism and ophthalmopathy (dated by TCRdb to the late 2010s). About the study as a whole: Peripheral blood was sampled at the time of initial diagnosis, prior to any treatment. To identify TCR V-J signatures that set the groups apart, the researchers used a discovery cohort of more than 95 patients, made up of roughly 40 with Graves' ophthalmopathy and some 58 with stable Graves' hyperthyroidism. Whether ophthalmopathy could be predicted prospectively was tested in an independent validation cohort made up of approximately 19 hyperthyroidism patients plus 17 patients who later progressed to ophthalmopathy. The approximately 95 discovery patients were divided at random into training and test sets in a 7:3 ratio. The study also compared thyroid tissue and blood T-cell repertoires from roughly 6 Graves' hyperthyroidism patients. Following sampling, methimazole starting at 30 mg daily was given to hyperthyroidism patients, and high-dose intravenous methylprednisolone was given to ophthalmopathy patients. The paper describes TCR Vbeta CDR3 sequencing of 135 peripheral blood samples, made up of fewer than 50 ophthalmopathy patients, approximately 73 hyperthyroidism patients and 17 progressor patients.

Summary of the overall study and its limitations: Most expanded thyroid clonotypes (frequency above 0.001) were also found in blood, which suggests that blood repertoires may mirror thyroid immune responses. Sample size was not statistically predetermined, and blinding of investigators to group allocation was not performed. In validation, the model predicted progression to ophthalmopathy with approximately 69% sensitivity and 72% to 85% specificity, a median of 6.5 months before onset. In cross-validation, a model built on a 13 V-J signature told ophthalmopathy apart from stable hyperthyroidism with 87.88% sensitivity and roughly 81% specificity, and in testing the same model reached 80%/75%.

Stable Graves' hyperthyroidism was defined as no progression to ophthalmopathy during 18 months of follow-up. Hyperthyroidism patients were newly diagnosed, with disease duration under 2 months, and aged 18 to 65 years. The study excluded patients with uncontrolled infections, other autoimmune diseases, pregnancy or lactation. Diagnoses were established on the basis of clinical symptoms, serum thyroxine and TRAb, thyroid ultrasound, and orbital computed tomography. PBMCs were isolated from 8 to 10 ml of fresh peripheral blood by Ficoll-Paque density gradient centrifugation. Total RNA was extracted using Trizol reagent, and RNA quality was assessed on an Agilent 2100 Bioanalyzer. Relative to germline, V is missing 5 bases and J is missing 1 base, with 14 bases of the junction outside any gene match. CDR1 is given as LNHDA and CDR2 as SQIVND, both from the germline V gene (reference sequence). The CDR3 has 19 amino acids, counting the end cysteine and phenylalanine. CDR3 DNA only is kept here, 57 bases in frame from base 1.

TCR beta CDR3 regions were amplified from RNA transcripts. A first-round RT-PCR of the TCR CDR3 used the HTBI primer set with the Qiagen OneStep RT-PCR kit. A second multiplex PCR round built the libraries, followed by size selection and purification. Libraries were sequenced paired-end with 100 bp reads on an Illumina HiSeq2000. The paper's processing steps were these. Raw data were processed with SOAPnuke, discarding reads with adapters, uncalled bases, mean Phred below 15, or no exact constant-primer or identifier match. High-quality paired reads were merged using COPE v1.2.5, and each unique nucleotide sequence was defined as a clonotype. MiTCR v1.1 was used to align clonotypes to the IMGT TRBV, TRBD and TRBJ reference segments. The analysis was restricted to V-J combinations with a frequency above 0.0001, which together covered roughly 99% of the repertoires. The TCS score was defined as the ratio of F50 (clonal expansion) to E x V (chaos), calculated using BLOSUM62-based TCRdist between CDR3 peptides within each V-J. Welch's t-statistics and random forest reduced around 510 V-J features to roughly 13, which were used in a naive Bayes classifier (R e1071). TCRdb reprocessing: public reads trimmed at Q25 with fastp, clones called with MiXCR, in-frame beta chains kept. Entries are consolidated by CDR3 protein sequence, retaining the most common genes and DNA. In this record, the V and J calls reflect TCRdb's handling and not the investigators' own analysis. The sample has about 210,000 distinct CDR3 sequences on record, 15% to 20% of them singletons. 50% of the sample is taken by the ten largest.

Sequencing used blood. The receptor chain draws on TRBV19 and TRBJ2-1, and 10 junction bases match TRBD2. The clonotype comes from a man aged 50 to 60 with Graves' hyperthyroidism. The sequenced DNA: TGTGCCAGTAGTCCCCGCTCGGGGGTAGCGGGAGGATCCTACAATGAGCAGTTCTTC. This sequence encodes CASSPRSGVAGGSYNEQFF.